This T cell receptor beta chain derives from a study of T cell responses to AZD1222 COVID-19 vaccine. Worth noting for this clone: Antigen: not known.

Study results and limitations: Donor demographics were predominantly white British with a female majority; clonal diversity may be underestimated. After the peak T cell response, and only then, were repertoires sampled.

V shed 5 bases and J 5 bases; nucleotides not matched to a gene: 6. The CDR3 covers 14 residues. Germline V gene lookup returns CDR1 SEHNR and CDR2 FQNEAQ (reference sequence). The data were produced by immunoSEQ multiplex PCR, yet TCRdb's version contains in-frame clones alone and is incomplete. The sample consists of 85,000 or so clones, just over 85% of them appearing once. Sequences were derived from peripheral blood, sampled 28 days after the second AZD1222 dose. The chain is built from TRBV7-9 and TRBJ1-2; TRBD1 matches at 9 bases. The TCR was taken from an adult who received the AZD1222 COVID-19 vaccine. CDR3 residues: CASSPGQGGYGYTF. Here the CDR3 DNA reads TGTGCCAGCAGCCCGGGACAGGGAGGGTATGGCTACACCTTC.